This T cell receptor (beta chain) was obtained from a study of cytomegalovirus exposure and HLA in healthy donors (dated by TCRdb to between 2016 and 2019). Some background on the complete study: An earlier analysis of roughly 630 of the donors reported approximately 300 Gb of sequence data and more than 90 million unique TCR beta sequences from about 200 million T cells. An early release that covered roughly 600 HLA-typed donors contained about 300 gigabases of sequencing data and around 80 million unique TCR sequences. Of the approximately 400 genotyped donors, about 84% fell in the genetic ancestry cluster associated with self-reported Caucasian donors. The study aimed to test whether cataloging public T cell receptors could reveal signatures of past pathogen exposure. The study profiled the T cell repertoires of hundreds of subjects by immunosequencing and related them to cytomegalovirus serostatus. Besides the first cohort of under 700 subjects, a separate validation cohort made up of about 120 different subjects was used. To predict cytomegalovirus infection status, the study brought together high-throughput TCR immunosequencing, statistical association of individual TCRs with disease status, and machine learning. To study patterns of TCR occurrence, a later analysis re-analyzed previously published TCR beta repertoires from 666 donors and added high-resolution HLA genotyping. In the later analysis, no new phenotypic data were used to find candidate immune exposures; instead, reliance was placed on TCR beta sequences and their occurrence across donors. An earlier analysis of 587 of the donors used high-throughput TCR beta sequencing to judge whether each TCR beta V gene segment behaved as functional or pseudogenic. Donor age, sex, ethnicity and CMV serostatus were compiled together with the repertoire data. In a later genetic analysis, genome-wide SNP genotypes for about three fifths of the roughly 670 donors were used, and that subset was treated as a discovery cohort. Every discovery cohort repertoire had been produced on one sequencing platform. Class I and class II HLA loci were covered by the typing at four-digit resolution. The number of typed donors differed by locus: about 620-640 for A, B, C, DRB1 and DQB1; approximately 520 for DQA1; around 610 for DPA1; and around 450 for DPB1. Four or five DR-DQ haplotypes were handled as single units for association and clustering, since linkage in the cohort was strong. Among some 400 genotyped donors of the cohort, an average of around 250,000 unique TCR beta nucleotide sequences was sequenced per donor, of which about 18% were non-productive.

Summary of the overall study and its limitations: A group of highly shared sequence variants was considered likely to be a technical artifact of the sequencing pipeline. Correlated functional status among segregating V segments might reflect linkage disequilibrium, but an unknown experimental factor could not be ruled out. The classifier was reported to diagnose cytomegalovirus status with high specificity and sensitivity in both the original cohort and the validation cohort. A later analysis found that TCR association rates varied across HLA loci, with DRB1 alleles showing the most associated TCRs and HLA-C alleles the fewest. This cohort had only TCR beta chains sequenced, and the lack of alpha or paired-chain data limited which features could be detected. A further reported finding was that TCR beta sequences accurately predicted the HLA-A and HLA-B alleles for most subjects in the first cohort. Because HLA typing was unavailable for some donors at each locus, only the typed subset was used in association tests. Immune exposure information for the cohort was limited to CMV serostatus. Roughly uniform sequencing depth across donors was assumed in presence/absence analyses, although this assumption may not hold. A later analysis found that HLA-associated TCR beta chains were more clonally expanded and had lower generation probabilities than equally common non-associated chains. Some IMGT-functional V segments, including TRBV6-2 and TRBV6-3, could not be distinguished by the 87-base-pair reads and were therefore excluded. A few of the identified cytomegalovirus-associated TCR beta chains were confirmed in vitro to be specific for cytomegalovirus antigens. A later genetic analysis associated a missense DCLRE1C variant with V-gene and J-gene trimming of TCR beta chains, and an independent cohort replicated the association. Because counts were too low, approximately 18 rarely observed V segments, including chromosome 9 orphons, were excluded from the earlier analysis of several hundred of the donors. According to a later analysis, most CMV-associated TCR beta chains appeared to be HLA-restricted, and the HLA associations seemed to be driven largely by CMV exposure. Most TCR sequences were observed very rarely across donors, whereas some public TCRs were present in many individuals. According to the authors, the approach could potentially be generalized to other disease states and immunological phenotypes. In an earlier analysis of under 600 of the donors, most TCR beta V segments were observed in productive rearrangements about 87% or about 30% of the time, broadly matching IMGT annotations. Several of the top co-occurrence clusters appeared to be linked to parvovirus B19, influenza, CMV and Epstein-Barr virus, according to a later analysis. When HLA alleles, especially DR and DQ, strongly co-occurred, attributing TCR associations to individual alleles was difficult. A total of 164 TCR beta chains were listed by the study as associated with cytomegalovirus. In a later genetic analysis, fewer N-insertions in productive TCRs were reported among donors in an Asian-associated ancestry cluster than the roughly 700-donor mean. In a later analysis, 16,951 TCR beta sequences were associated with specific HLA alleles at a false discovery rate of 0.05.

Libraries were prepared through the immunoSEQ multiplex PCR assay. For the multiplex PCR, a mixture combining 60 forward primers for TCR Vbeta segments and 13 reverse primers for TCR Jbeta segments was used. A multiplex PCR assay on genomic DNA amplified the CDR3 region of rearranged TCR beta genes. On the Illumina HiSeq System, the amplified TCR beta libraries were sequenced as 87-base-pair reads. Per the original workflow: Across the 500 to 750 repertoires, a later analysis counted roughly 77 million unique TCR beta chains, approximately 12 million of which were shared by at least two donors. A nearest-neighbor algorithm error-corrected the raw reads and collapsed the reads into unique sequences, merging closely related sequences to remove PCR and sequencing errors. CDR3 sequences were aligned to IMGT reference sequences to assign V, D and J gene segments. For a sequence to be retained, a match of at least six nucleotides was required to both a V gene segment and a J gene segment. A rearrangement counted as productive if the CDR3 had no stop codons and remained in frame with V and J, and every other rearrangement counted as non-productive. Following IMGT convention, CDR3 was defined as the stretch from the second conserved V-encoded cysteine to the conserved J-encoded phenylalanine. Sequences without an unambiguous match to a single V gene segment were excluded from the earlier analysis of a few hundred of the donors. In an earlier analysis of approximately 560 of the donors, a V segment was called functional when productive rearrangements were above 56.7%, and segregating when the standard deviation between donors exceeded 5%. To diagnose cytomegalovirus status from the catalog of TCR beta chain sequences, a statistical classification framework was built. In a later analysis, TCR nucleotide sequences were compared against IMGT/GENE-DB human TR gene sequences so that V and J genes could be assigned. A later analysis assigned CDR3 sequences and most-parsimonious VDJ recombination scenarios with the TCRdist pipeline. A later analysis defined each TCR beta chain by its CDR3 amino acid sequence plus V-gene family, and excluded reads lacking a unique V-gene family. In a later analysis, 500 to 650 highly shared, low-generation-probability nucleotide sequences were removed to address suspected cross-contamination and a sequencing artifact. In a later analysis, a clonal expansion index for each public chain was calculated from normalized within-repertoire ranks of inferred template counts. In a later analysis, generation probabilities were computed with a VDJ recombination model fitted to out-of-frame rearrangements, and the resulting probabilities were checked against IGoR. A later analysis scored TCR-TCR, TCR-HLA and TCR-CMV co-occurrence with hypergeometric tests, applying a repertoire-size bias correction to TCR pairs. To estimate false discovery rates, a later analysis permuted the HLA or CMV assignments 20 times. In a later analysis, co-occurring TCRs were grouped with DBSCAN, and TCRdist sequence similarity was added when clustering was performed within HLA-allele-positive subsets. Co-occurrence clustering excluded repertoires with fewer than 30,000 or more than 120,000 public chains, plus five with anomalous nucleotide sharing. Here the immuneACCESS table is served through TCRdb, limited to in-frame sequences with V and J called. Missing clones are a known gap in these copies; in checked studies unresolved V genes cover under half, and the rest lacks a known reason. V, J and clone size were drawn from that table, and D and trimming were deduced from the DNA. A total of 85,000 to 100,000 clones appear in this sample, roughly 76% of them only once. The ten largest make up roughly 8% of the sample.

Including the terminal cysteine and phenylalanine, the CDR3 comprises 16 residues. CDR3 DNA is the only sequence kept; it has 48 bases, read in frame from the first base. From the germline V gene, CDR1 is KGHSH and CDR2 is LQKENI. After removal of 3 bases from V and 0 bases from J, the junction retains 6 bases not matched to a gene. As concerns this clone: Its target antigen remains unknown. Per-base quality was not reported, and no clone a single base away is much larger than it.

In total, roughly 670 healthy bone marrow donors made up the cohort. At the time of sampling, all cohort members were nominally healthy, though unrecorded immune exposures were likely present. Of the 670 or so cohort members, 250 to 300 had positive CMV serostatus and 350 to 450 had negative CMV serostatus, and CMV serostatus was not recorded for the donor. Each donor provided a peripheral blood sample, and peripheral blood mononuclear cells were used for TCR beta sequencing. The Qiagen DNeasy Blood Extraction Kit was used to extract genomic DNA from the blood cell samples. The sequencing input was PBMCs. The TCR originated in a human donor in good health. The chain uses TRBV18 and TRBJ2-3, with 7 bases in between that match TRBD2. The CDR3 here reads CASSPQSGASTDTQYF. The sequenced DNA: TGTGCCAGCTCACCCCAGAGCGGGGCTAGCACAGATACGCAGTATTTT.